This is a list of T cell receptor beta chains from one sample in a study of Graves' ophthalmopathy and Graves' hyperthyroidism. One entry per CDR3 protein, called by TCRdb with MiXCR from the multiplex PCR reads. The sample shows roughly 500,000 distinct CDR3 sequences, around 15% of them seen only once. The material sequenced was blood. All receptors come from a woman in her 30s with Graves' ophthalmopathy. Each CDR3 is given with its conserved first and last residue. A D gene is named only where the DNA matches it firmly. A clone size is listed for some rows: how often the clone was seen (once, few, many), or a class if it is expanded.

clone size: many; D gene: -; V gene: TRBV24-1; J gene: TRBJ1-2; CDR3 protein: CATSDPDRPEGYTF; CDR3 DNA: TGTGCCACCAGTGACCCTGACAGGCCGGAGGGCTACACCTTC
clone size: many; D gene: -; V gene: TRBV6-1; J gene: TRBJ1-2; CDR3 protein: CASRVEGFANYGYTF; CDR3 DNA: TGTGCCAGCAGGGTCGAGGGATTCGCGAACTATGGCTACACCTTC
clone size: many; D gene: -; V gene: TRBV30; J gene: TRBJ1-1; CDR3 protein: CAWSMAANTEAFF; CDR3 DNA: TGTGCCTGGAGTATGGCGGCAAACACTGAAGCTTTCTTT
clone size: many; D gene: -; V gene: TRBV12-3/TRBV12-4; J gene: TRBJ2-7; CDR3 protein: CASSSRGQTYEQYF; CDR3 DNA: TGTGCCAGCAGTTCTCGCGGACAAACCTACGAGCAGTACTTC
clone size: many; D gene: -; V gene: TRBV5-1; J gene: TRBJ2-5; CDR3 protein: CASSYTGTHKETQYF; CDR3 DNA: TGCGCCAGCAGCTATACCGGGACTCACAAAGAGACCCAGTACTTC
clone size: few; D gene: -; V gene: TRBV6-1; J gene: TRBJ2-4; CDR3 protein: CASSDFPGGAKNIQYF; CDR3 DNA: TGTGCCAGCAGTGATTTCCCTGGGGGGGCCAAAAACATTCAGTACTTC
clone size: many; D gene: -; V gene: TRBV6-1; J gene: TRBJ1-2; CDR3 protein: CASSEVNRSGYTF; CDR3 DNA: TGTGCCAGCAGTGAAGTCAACAGGAGCGGCTACACCTTC
clone size: -; D gene: TRBD1; V gene: TRBV2; J gene: TRBJ1-1; CDR3 protein: CASRGDSRTEAFF; CDR3 DNA: TGTGCCAGCAGGGGGGACAGTCGCACTGAAGCTTTCTTT
clone size: many; D gene: -; V gene: TRBV27; J gene: TRBJ2-7; CDR3 protein: CASGGAKHEQYF; CDR3 DNA: TGTGCCAGCGGAGGGGCGAAACACGAGCAGTACTTC
clone size: -; D gene: -; V gene: TRBV30; J gene: TRBJ1-2; CDR3 protein: CACSGLHYGYTF; CDR3 DNA: TGTGCCTGTAGCGGACTTCACTATGGCTACACCTTC
clone size: many; D gene: TRBD2; V gene: TRBV24-1; J gene: TRBJ2-7; CDR3 protein: CATLTGLAEPYEQYF; CDR3 DNA: TGTGCCACTCTAACGGGACTAGCGGAGCCATACGAGCAGTACTTC
clone size: many; D gene: -; V gene: TRBV27; J gene: TRBJ1-5; CDR3 protein: CASSFFRDSNQPQHF; CDR3 DNA: TGTGCCAGCAGTTTTTTCCGAGATAGCAATCAGCCCCAGCATTTT
clone size: -; D gene: -; V gene: TRBV12-3/TRBV12-4; J gene: TRBJ1-1; CDR3 protein: CASSWGGRTEAFF; CDR3 DNA: TGTGCCAGCAGTTGGGGGGGCCGCACTGAAGCTTTCTTT
clone size: -; D gene: -; V gene: TRBV20-1; J gene: TRBJ2-6; CDR3 protein: CSARNSQSGANVLTF; CDR3 DNA: TGCAGTGCTAGAAACAGTCAGTCTGGGGCCAACGTCCTGACTTTC
clone size: many; D gene: -; V gene: TRBV7-9; J gene: TRBJ1-2; CDR3 protein: CASSLPAYGYTF; CDR3 DNA: TGTGCCAGCAGCTTACCGGCATATGGCTACACCTTC
clone size: -; D gene: -; V gene: TRBV28; J gene: TRBJ1-5; CDR3 protein: CASSLRTVSSQPQHF; CDR3 DNA: TGTGCCAGCAGTTTGCGGACAGTGAGCAGTCAGCCCCAGCATTTT
clone size: many; D gene: -; V gene: TRBV4-1; J gene: TRBJ1-5; CDR3 protein: CASSLRANQPQHF; CDR3 DNA: TGCGCCAGCAGCCTTCGGGCGAATCAGCCCCAGCATTTT
clone size: many; D gene: -; V gene: TRBV27; J gene: TRBJ2-7; CDR3 protein: CASSQGPLEQYF; CDR3 DNA: TGTGCCAGCAGTCAGGGACCCTTGGAGCAGTACTTC
clone size: -; D gene: TRBD1; V gene: TRBV19; J gene: TRBJ1-1; CDR3 protein: CASSPQGAKPEAFF; CDR3 DNA: TGTGCCAGTAGCCCTCAGGGGGCGAAACCTGAAGCTTTCTTT
clone size: many; D gene: TRBD1; V gene: TRBV11-2; J gene: TRBJ2-7; CDR3 protein: CASSLNKGTGDSYEQYF; CDR3 DNA: TGTGCCAGCAGCTTAAACAAAGGGACAGGGGACTCCTACGAGCAGTACTTC
clone size: many; D gene: TRBD2; V gene: TRBV20-1; J gene: TRBJ2-7; CDR3 protein: CSATSGIAYEQYF; CDR3 DNA: TGCAGTGCCACTAGCGGGATAGCCTACGAGCAGTACTTC
clone size: -; D gene: -; V gene: TRBV6-1; J gene: TRBJ1-1; CDR3 protein: CASRQALNTEAFF; CDR3 DNA: TGTGCCAGCAGACAGGCTCTGAACACTGAAGCTTTCTTT
clone size: many; D gene: TRBD1; V gene: TRBV29-1; J gene: TRBJ2-5; CDR3 protein: CSVGQGDQYF; CDR3 DNA: TGCAGCGTTGGACAGGGGGACCAGTATTTC
clone size: many; D gene: -; V gene: TRBV11-2; J gene: TRBJ1-5; CDR3 protein: CASSLDTRGSNQPQHF; CDR3 DNA: TGTGCCAGCAGCTTAGACACCAGGGGCAGCAATCAGCCCCAGCATTTT
clone size: -; D gene: TRBD2; V gene: TRBV19; J gene: TRBJ2-4; CDR3 protein: CASRLAGAAKNIQYF; CDR3 DNA: TGTGCCAGTAGATTAGCGGGGGCAGCCAAAAACATTCAGTACTTC
clone size: many; D gene: -; V gene: TRBV19; J gene: TRBJ1-5; CDR3 protein: CASNPSTLNQPQHF; CDR3 DNA: TGTGCCAGTAACCCATCGACGTTGAATCAGCCCCAGCATTTT
clone size: -; D gene: -; V gene: TRBV6-5; J gene: TRBJ1-1; CDR3 protein: CASSLLGITEAFF; CDR3 DNA: TGTGCCAGCAGTTTGTTAGGGATTACTGAAGCTTTCTTT
clone size: many; D gene: -; V gene: TRBV5-1; J gene: TRBJ1-1; CDR3 protein: CASSPAGRSEAFF; CDR3 DNA: TGCGCCAGCAGTCCTGCAGGGAGGTCTGAAGCTTTCTTT
clone size: many; D gene: -; V gene: TRBV6-1; J gene: TRBJ1-5; CDR3 protein: CASTEGWSNQPQHF; CDR3 DNA: TGTGCCAGCACAGAGGGTTGGAGCAATCAGCCCCAGCATTTT
clone size: many; D gene: -; V gene: TRBV4-1; J gene: TRBJ2-7; CDR3 protein: CASSPLQGYRQMAEQYF; CDR3 DNA: TGCGCCAGCAGCCCACTCCAAGGTTACAGGCAAATGGCCGAGCAGTACTTC
clone size: many; D gene: -; V gene: TRBV5-1; J gene: TRBJ2-4; CDR3 protein: CASSTGDGAKNIQYF; CDR3 DNA: TGCGCCAGCAGTACAGGAGACGGGGCCAAAAACATTCAGTACTTC
clone size: many; D gene: -; V gene: TRBV6-1; J gene: TRBJ2-7; CDR3 protein: CASSEIVGLTYEQYF; CDR3 DNA: TGTGCCAGCAGTGAAATTGTGGGACTTACCTACGAGCAGTACTTC
clone size: many; D gene: TRBD2; V gene: TRBV20-1; J gene: TRBJ2-5; CDR3 protein: CSATSGLAAQETQYF; CDR3 DNA: TGCAGTGCTACTTCGGGACTAGCGGCTCAAGAGACCCAGTACTTC
clone size: many; D gene: TRBD2; V gene: TRBV9; J gene: TRBJ2-2; CDR3 protein: CASSVLAGGTGELFF; CDR3 DNA: TGTGCCAGCAGCGTCCTAGCGGGGGGCACCGGGGAGCTGTTTTTT
clone size: many; D gene: -; V gene: TRBV13; J gene: TRBJ2-7; CDR3 protein: CASSPLQGEQYF; CDR3 DNA: TGTGCCAGCAGCCCACTCCAGGGCGAGCAGTACTTC
clone size: many; D gene: -; V gene: TRBV20-1; J gene: TRBJ2-4; CDR3 protein: CSASMLGVVAKNIQYF; CDR3 DNA: TGCAGTGCTAGTATGTTAGGGGTTGTGGCCAAAAACATTCAGTACTTC
clone size: many; D gene: -; V gene: TRBV12-3/TRBV12-4; J gene: TRBJ1-2; CDR3 protein: CASSYSDTGYTF; CDR3 DNA: TGTGCCAGCAGCTACTCCGACACTGGCTACACCTTC
clone size: -; D gene: -; V gene: TRBV6-1; J gene: TRBJ2-2; CDR3 protein: CASSDRMNTGELFF; CDR3 DNA: TGTGCCAGCAGTGACAGGATGAACACCGGGGAGCTGTTTTTT
clone size: few; D gene: -; V gene: TRBV6-1; J gene: TRBJ1-6; CDR3 protein: CASSRDSALSSYNSPLHF; CDR3 DNA: TGTGCCAGCAGTCGAGACAGCGCCCTAAGCTCCTATAATTCACCCCTCCACTTT
clone size: many; D gene: -; V gene: TRBV7-4; J gene: TRBJ2-7; CDR3 protein: CASSHPMGLRDEQYF; CDR3 DNA: TGTGCCAGCAGCCATCCCATGGGGCTGAGGGATGAGCAGTACTTC
clone size: -; D gene: -; V gene: TRBV6-9; J gene: TRBJ1-2; CDR3 protein: CATRRDYGYTF; CDR3 DNA: TGTGCCACCAGAAGGGATTATGGCTACACCTTC
clone size: -; D gene: -; V gene: TRBV12-5; J gene: TRBJ2-2; CDR3 protein: CASASGIRTGELFF; CDR3 DNA: TGTGCTAGTGCCTCAGGGATACGGACCGGGGAGCTGTTTTTT
clone size: many; D gene: TRBD1; V gene: TRBV4-1; J gene: TRBJ1-1; CDR3 protein: CASSQDPAGTGWANTEAFF; CDR3 DNA: TGCGCCAGCAGCCAAGATCCGGCAGGGACAGGGTGGGCGAACACTGAAGCTTTCTTT
clone size: -; D gene: -; V gene: TRBV11-2; J gene: TRBJ2-3; CDR3 protein: CASSLETDTQYF; CDR3 DNA: TGTGCCAGCAGCTTAGAGACAGATACGCAGTATTTT
clone size: many; D gene: TRBD1; V gene: TRBV12-3/TRBV12-4; J gene: TRBJ1-5; CDR3 protein: CASSRTGGEGNQPQHF; CDR3 DNA: TGTGCCAGCAGTAGGACAGGGGGCGAGGGCAATCAGCCCCAGCATTTT
clone size: few; D gene: -; V gene: TRBV6-2/TRBV6-3; J gene: TRBJ2-5; CDR3 protein: CASSYSAQSPQETQYF; CDR3 DNA: TGTGCCAGCAGTTACTCGGCCCAGAGTCCCCAAGAGACCCAGTACTTC
clone size: many; D gene: -; V gene: TRBV28; J gene: TRBJ1-1; CDR3 protein: CASSFEGGQAFF; CDR3 DNA: TGTGCCAGCAGCTTCGAGGGGGGGCAAGCTTTCTTT
clone size: many; D gene: -; V gene: TRBV5-1; J gene: TRBJ1-5; CDR3 protein: CASSSDGALNQPQHF; CDR3 DNA: TGCGCCAGCAGCTCGGACGGAGCGTTAAATCAGCCCCAGCATTTT
clone size: many; D gene: -; V gene: TRBV5-6; J gene: TRBJ2-7; CDR3 protein: CASSLGGGGEQYF; CDR3 DNA: TGTGCCAGCAGCTTGGGCGGTGGTGGAGAGCAGTACTTC
clone size: many; D gene: -; V gene: TRBV6-5; J gene: TRBJ1-2; CDR3 protein: CASSYGTDYGYTF; CDR3 DNA: TGTGCCAGCAGTTACGGGACGGACTATGGCTACACCTTC
clone size: many; D gene: -; V gene: TRBV18; J gene: TRBJ1-1; CDR3 protein: CASSPKENRAFF; CDR3 DNA: TGTGCCAGCTCACCAAAGGAGAATAGAGCTTTCTTT
clone size: many; D gene: -; V gene: TRBV7-6; J gene: TRBJ2-7; CDR3 protein: CASSPLLDRTYEQYF; CDR3 DNA: TGTGCCAGCAGCCCACTCCTCGACAGGACCTACGAGCAGTACTTC
clone size: many; D gene: TRBD1; V gene: TRBV6-1; J gene: TRBJ1-5; CDR3 protein: CASSPSDRGRHQPQHF; CDR3 DNA: TGTGCCAGCAGCCCCTCTGACAGGGGACGTCATCAGCCCCAGCATTTT
clone size: few; D gene: TRBD2; V gene: TRBV20-1; J gene: TRBJ2-2; CDR3 protein: CSALEKDRLLAGGIAGELFF; CDR3 DNA: TGCAGTGCCCTCGAGAAGGACAGACTCTTAGCGGGAGGGATCGCCGGGGAGCTGTTTTTT
clone size: -; D gene: -; V gene: TRBV20-1; J gene: TRBJ1-5; CDR3 protein: CSASTGGTQPQHF; CDR3 DNA: TGCAGTGCTAGTACGGGGGGCACTCAGCCCCAGCATTTT
clone size: many; D gene: -; V gene: TRBV6-2/TRBV6-3; J gene: TRBJ1-3; CDR3 protein: CASSYSTSSGNTIYF; CDR3 DNA: TGTGCCAGCAGTTACTCGACCAGCTCTGGAAACACCATATATTTT
clone size: many; D gene: -; V gene: TRBV11-3; J gene: TRBJ1-5; CDR3 protein: CASSLVKNRESNQPQHF; CDR3 DNA: TGTGCCAGCAGCTTAGTTAAAAACAGGGAAAGCAATCAGCCCCAGCATTTT
clone size: many; D gene: -; V gene: TRBV11-2; J gene: TRBJ2-4; CDR3 protein: CASSLEWISKNIQYF; CDR3 DNA: TGTGCCAGCAGCTTAGAGTGGATATCCAAAAACATTCAGTACTTC
clone size: many; D gene: TRBD1; V gene: TRBV5-1; J gene: TRBJ1-1; CDR3 protein: CASSLDGQVTEAFF; CDR3 DNA: TGCGCCAGCAGCTTGGACGGACAGGTTACTGAAGCTTTCTTT